This T cell receptor beta chain was identified in a study of beta chain features in type 1 diabetes. The overall study: All samples combined gave 107,917,701 sorted cells for examination. Study findings and constraints: In the patient group, naive, central memory and Treg TCRB repertoires seemed more alike than in the healthy donor group.

In this sample, this clone turned up a few times. Its antigen is undetermined. Sorting of CD4+ naive, central memory, regulatory and stem cell-like memory cells was performed via CD45RO/CCR7/CD25/CD127/CD95/CD27. Trimming cost V 1 base and J 4 bases; bases outside gene matches: 2. Germline V gives CDR1 SGHTA, CDR2 FQGNSA. This CDR3 spans 15 amino acids. TCRB transcripts that were expressed got sequenced, as all of the isolated RNA had been reverse transcribed. Measured with immunoSEQ multiplex PCR; TCRdb has only the in-frame clones, and not every one. The sample records approximately 160,000 clones, 7% to 10% being singletons.

The sequencing sample was made of central memory CD4+ T cells from blood. The TCR sequence derives from a woman between 18 and 30 years old in good health. V usage is TRBV7-2 and J usage is TRBJ2-1; 9 bases line up with TRBD2. The CDR3 sequence is CASSLVAGGYNEQFF. DNA for the CDR3: TGTGCCAGCAGCTTAGTTGCGGGGGGGTACAATGAGCAGTTCTTC. Drawing the rest from reference TRBV7-2 and TRBJ2-1, the complete variable domain is GAGVSQSPSNKVTEKGKDVELRCDPISGHTALYWYRQSLGQGLEFLIYFQGNSAPDKSGLPSDRFSAERTGGSVSTLTIQRTQQEDSAVYLCASSLVAGGYNEQFFGPGTRLTVL.